The source of this T cell receptor (beta chain) is a study of blood T cell repertoires in COVID-19. In the study overall: Material from acute and convalescent COVID-19 was sourced from the United States, Italy and Spain. The cDNA or gDNA used as material had been derived from T cells, B-cell-depleted T cells, or PBMCs.

Method: immunoSEQ multiplex PCR; TCRdb's copy keeps in-frame clones and lacks some. The table lists under 130,000 clones, roughly 80% of them singletons. CDR1 is ENHRY, CDR2 SYGVKD, per germline. The CDR3 runs 17 residues. The V gene end was trimmed by 10 bases and the J gene end by 0 bases; junction bases not matched to a gene: 12. The source is a woman aged 65 to 85 with acute or convalescent COVID-19. The sequenced sample consisted of peripheral blood. The chain has TRBV10-3 and TRBJ2-2, with 9 bases lining up with TRBD1. Here the CDR3 reads CATRKEQGAANTGELFF. The CDR3 DNA reads TGTGCCACCCGAAAAGAACAGGGGGCGGCGAACACCGGGGAGCTGTTTTTT.